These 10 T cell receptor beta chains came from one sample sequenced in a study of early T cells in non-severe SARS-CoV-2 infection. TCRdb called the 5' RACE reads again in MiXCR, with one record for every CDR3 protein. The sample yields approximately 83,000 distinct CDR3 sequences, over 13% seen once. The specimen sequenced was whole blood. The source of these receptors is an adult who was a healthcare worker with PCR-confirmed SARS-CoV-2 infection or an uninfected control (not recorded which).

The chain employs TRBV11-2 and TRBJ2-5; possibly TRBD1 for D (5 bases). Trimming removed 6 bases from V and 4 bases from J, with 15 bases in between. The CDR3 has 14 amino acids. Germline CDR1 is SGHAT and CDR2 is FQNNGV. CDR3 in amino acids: CASRPTGSGETQYF. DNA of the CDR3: TGTGCCAGCAGACCAACAGGCTCTGGAGAGACCCAGTACTTC.

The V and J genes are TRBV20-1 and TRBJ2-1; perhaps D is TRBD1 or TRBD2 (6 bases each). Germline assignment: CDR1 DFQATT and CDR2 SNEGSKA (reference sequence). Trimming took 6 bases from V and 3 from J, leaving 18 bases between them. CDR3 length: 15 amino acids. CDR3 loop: CSAEGGADSYNEQFF. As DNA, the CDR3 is TGCAGTGCCGAGGGGGGCGCGGATAGCTACAATGAGCAGTTCTTC.

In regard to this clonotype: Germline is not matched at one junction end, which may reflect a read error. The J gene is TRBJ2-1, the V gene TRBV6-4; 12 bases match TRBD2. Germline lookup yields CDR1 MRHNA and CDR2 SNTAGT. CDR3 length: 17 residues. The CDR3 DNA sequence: TGTGCCAGCAGTAACTCTGAGACTAGCGGGGGCTACAATGAGCAGTTCTTC. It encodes CASSNSETSGGYNEQFF.

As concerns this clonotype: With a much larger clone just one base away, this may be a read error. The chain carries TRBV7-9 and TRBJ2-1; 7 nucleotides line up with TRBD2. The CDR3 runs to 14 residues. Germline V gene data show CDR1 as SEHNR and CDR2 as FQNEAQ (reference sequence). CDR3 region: CASSLLGLGNEKFF. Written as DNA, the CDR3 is TGTGCCAGCAGCTTACTAGGACTAGGGAATGAGAAGTTCTTC.

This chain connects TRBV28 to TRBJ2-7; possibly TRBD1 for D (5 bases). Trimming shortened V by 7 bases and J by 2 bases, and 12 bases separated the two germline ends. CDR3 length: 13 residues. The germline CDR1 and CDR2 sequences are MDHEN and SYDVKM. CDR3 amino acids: CASTTLGPYEQYF. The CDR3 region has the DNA TGTGCCAGCACCACCTTGGGGCCCTACGAGCAGTACTTC.

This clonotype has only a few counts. This CDR3 is CASSLLAAGTDTQYF. The CDR3 nucleotides read TGTGCCAGCAGCCTACTAGCAGCCGGCACAGATACGCAGTATTTT. The chain carries TRBV5-6 and TRBJ2-3, with TRBD2 as a possible D gene (6 bases). V was clipped by 4 bases and J by 1 base, with 13 bases between them. Germline CDR1 reads SGHDT; CDR2 reads YYEEEE. This CDR3 contains 15 residues.

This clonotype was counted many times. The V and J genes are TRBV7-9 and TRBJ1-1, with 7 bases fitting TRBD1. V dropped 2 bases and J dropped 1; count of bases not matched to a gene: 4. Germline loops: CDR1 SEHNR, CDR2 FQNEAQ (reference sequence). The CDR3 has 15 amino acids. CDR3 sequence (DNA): TGTGCCAGCAGCTTATACAGGGGAGGGAACACTGAAGCTTTCTTT. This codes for CASSLYRGGNTEAFF.

CDR3 residues: CASSTTLEQGTDTQYF. CDR3 DNA: TGCGCCAGCAGCACAACTCTGGAACAAGGCACAGATACGCAGTATTTT. J is TRBJ2-3 and V is TRBV5-1; D call uncertain. Germline CDR1 and CDR2: SGHRS and YFSETQ. V lost 4 bases and J lost 1, with 16 bases in between. The CDR3 totals 16 residues.

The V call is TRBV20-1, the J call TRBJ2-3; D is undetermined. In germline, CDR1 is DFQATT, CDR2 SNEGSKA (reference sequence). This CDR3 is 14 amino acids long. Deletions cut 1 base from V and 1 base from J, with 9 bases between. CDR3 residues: CSARAAVGTDTQYF. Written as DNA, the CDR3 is TGCAGTGCTAGAGCCGCCGTCGGCACAGATACGCAGTATTTT.

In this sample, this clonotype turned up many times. CDR3 coding DNA: TGTGCCAGCAGTCCTGGACCGGGGACAGGGACCAAAAACATTCAGTACTTC. This gives the protein CASSPGPGTGTKNIQYF. The chain recombines TRBV27 with TRBJ2-4, with 9 bases identical to TRBD1. The V gene's germline CDR1 is MNHEY and CDR2 SMNVEV (reference sequence). The V segment lost 5 bases and the J segment 2 bases; nucleotides outside the gene matches: 10. The CDR3 consists of 17 residues.